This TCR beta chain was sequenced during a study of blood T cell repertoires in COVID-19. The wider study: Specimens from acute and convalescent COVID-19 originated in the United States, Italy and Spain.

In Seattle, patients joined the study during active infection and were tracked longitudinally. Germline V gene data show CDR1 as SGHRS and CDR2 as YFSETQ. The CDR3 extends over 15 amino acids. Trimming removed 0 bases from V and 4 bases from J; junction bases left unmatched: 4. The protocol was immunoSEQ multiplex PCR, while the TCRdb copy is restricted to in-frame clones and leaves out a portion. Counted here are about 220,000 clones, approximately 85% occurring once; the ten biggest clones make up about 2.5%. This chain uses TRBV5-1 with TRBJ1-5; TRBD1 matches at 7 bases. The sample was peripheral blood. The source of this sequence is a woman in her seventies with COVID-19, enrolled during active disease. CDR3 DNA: TGCGCCAGCAGCTTGGAGGGGGCGACAAATCAGCCCCAGCATTTT. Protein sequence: CASSLEGATNQPQHF.